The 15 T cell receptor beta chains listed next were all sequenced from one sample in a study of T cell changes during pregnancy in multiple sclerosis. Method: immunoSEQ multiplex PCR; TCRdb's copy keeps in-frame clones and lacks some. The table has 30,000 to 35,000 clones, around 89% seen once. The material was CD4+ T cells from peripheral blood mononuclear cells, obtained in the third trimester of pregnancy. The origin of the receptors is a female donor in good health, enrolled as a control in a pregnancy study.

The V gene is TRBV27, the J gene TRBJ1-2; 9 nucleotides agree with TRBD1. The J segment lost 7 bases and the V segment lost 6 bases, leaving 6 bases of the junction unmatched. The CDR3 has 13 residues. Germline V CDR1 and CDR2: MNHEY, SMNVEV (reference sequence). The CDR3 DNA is TGTGCCAGCAGCAAACAGGGGGCGGTTGGCTACACCTTC. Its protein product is CASSKQGAVGYTF.

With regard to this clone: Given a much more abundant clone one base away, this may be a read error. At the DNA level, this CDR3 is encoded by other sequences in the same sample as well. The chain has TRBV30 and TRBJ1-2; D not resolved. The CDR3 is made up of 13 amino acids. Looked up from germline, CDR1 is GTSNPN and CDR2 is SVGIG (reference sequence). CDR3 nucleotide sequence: TGTGCCTGGAGTGTTGGGCCGGCCCATGGCTACACCTTT. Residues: CAWSVGPAHGYTF.

The DNA of the CDR3 is TGTGCCAGCGGCCAGGACAGGGCTACCGGGGAGCTGTTTTTT. This sequence encodes CASGQDRATGELFF. V and J are TRBV6-1 and TRBJ2-2; 8 nucleotides agree with TRBD1. CDR3 length: 14 residues. V shed 8 bases and J 5 bases; nucleotides not matched to a gene: 7. Germline lookup yields CDR1 MNHNS and CDR2 SASEGT.

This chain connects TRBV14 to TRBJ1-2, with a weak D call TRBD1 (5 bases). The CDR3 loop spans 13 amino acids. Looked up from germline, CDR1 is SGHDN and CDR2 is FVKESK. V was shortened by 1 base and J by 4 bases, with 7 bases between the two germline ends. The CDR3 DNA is TGTGCCAGCAGCCAAGGGGGCACCTATGGCTACACCTTC. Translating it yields CASSQGGTYGYTF.

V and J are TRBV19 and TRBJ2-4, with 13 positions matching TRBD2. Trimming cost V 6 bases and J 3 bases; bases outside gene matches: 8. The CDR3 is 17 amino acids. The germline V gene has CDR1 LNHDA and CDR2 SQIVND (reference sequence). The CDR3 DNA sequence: TGTGCCAGTAGATGGACTAGCGGGAGTGGCGACAAAAACATTCAGTACTTC. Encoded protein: CASRWTSGSGDKNIQYF.

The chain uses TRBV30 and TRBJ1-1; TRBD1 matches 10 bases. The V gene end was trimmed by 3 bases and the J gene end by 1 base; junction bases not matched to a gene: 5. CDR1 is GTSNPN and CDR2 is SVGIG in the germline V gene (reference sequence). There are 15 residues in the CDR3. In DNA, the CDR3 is TGTGCCTGGAGGGGGACAGGGGTTCGGAACACTGAAGCTTTCTTT. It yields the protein CAWRGTGVRNTEAFF. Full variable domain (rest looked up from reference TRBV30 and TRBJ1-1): SQTIHQWPATLVQPVGSPLSLECTVEGTSNPNLYWYRQAAGRGLQLLFYSVGIGQISSEVPQNLSASRPQDRQFILSSKKLLLSDSGFYLCAWRGTGVRNTEAFFGQGTRLTVV.

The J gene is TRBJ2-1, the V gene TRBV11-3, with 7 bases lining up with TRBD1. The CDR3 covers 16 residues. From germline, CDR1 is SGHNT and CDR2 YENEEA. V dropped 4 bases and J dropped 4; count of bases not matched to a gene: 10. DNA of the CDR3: TGTGCCAGCAGCTCGACAGGGACCCTAGTGTACAATGAGCAGTTCTTC. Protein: CASSSTGTLVYNEQFF.

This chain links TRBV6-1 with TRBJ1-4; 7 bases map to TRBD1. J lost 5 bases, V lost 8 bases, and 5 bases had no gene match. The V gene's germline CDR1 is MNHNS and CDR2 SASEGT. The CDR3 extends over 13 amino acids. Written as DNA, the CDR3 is TGTGCCAGCCGACAGGGAACAAATGAAAAACTGTTTTTT. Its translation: CASRQGTNEKLFF.

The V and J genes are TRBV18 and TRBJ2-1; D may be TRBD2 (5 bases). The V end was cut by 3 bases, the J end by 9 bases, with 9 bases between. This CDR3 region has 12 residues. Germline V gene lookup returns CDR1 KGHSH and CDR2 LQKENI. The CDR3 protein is CASSPSGSEQFF. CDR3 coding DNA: TGTGCCAGCTCACCGTCGGGGAGTGAGCAGTTCTTC.

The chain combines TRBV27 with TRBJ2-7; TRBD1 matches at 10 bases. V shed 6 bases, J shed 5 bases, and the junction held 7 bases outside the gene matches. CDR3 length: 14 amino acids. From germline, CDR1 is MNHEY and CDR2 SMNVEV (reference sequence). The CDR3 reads CASSWRQGADEQYF. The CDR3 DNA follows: TGTGCCAGCAGCTGGAGACAGGGGGCTGACGAGCAGTACTTC.

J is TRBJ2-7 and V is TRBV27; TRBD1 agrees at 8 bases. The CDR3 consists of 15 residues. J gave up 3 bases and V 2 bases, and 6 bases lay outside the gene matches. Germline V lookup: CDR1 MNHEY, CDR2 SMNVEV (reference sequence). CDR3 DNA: TGTGCCAGCAGTTTAGCACCCACAGGGGGCTACGAGCAGTACTTC. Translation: CASSLAPTGGYEQYF.

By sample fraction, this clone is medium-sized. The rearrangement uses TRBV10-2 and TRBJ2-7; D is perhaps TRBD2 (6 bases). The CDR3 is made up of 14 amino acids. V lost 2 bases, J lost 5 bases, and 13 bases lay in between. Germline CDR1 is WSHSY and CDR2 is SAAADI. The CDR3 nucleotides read TGCGCCAGCAGTGAGGCAGGGAGGTCCCACGAGCAGTACTTC. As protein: CASSEAGRSHEQYF.

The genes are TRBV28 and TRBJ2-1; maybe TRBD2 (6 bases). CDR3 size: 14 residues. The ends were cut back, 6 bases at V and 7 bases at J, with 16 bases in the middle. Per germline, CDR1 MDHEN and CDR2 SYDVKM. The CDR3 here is CASREGPTKNEQFF. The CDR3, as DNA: TGTGCCAGCAGGGAGGGACCGACCAAGAATGAGCAGTTCTTC.

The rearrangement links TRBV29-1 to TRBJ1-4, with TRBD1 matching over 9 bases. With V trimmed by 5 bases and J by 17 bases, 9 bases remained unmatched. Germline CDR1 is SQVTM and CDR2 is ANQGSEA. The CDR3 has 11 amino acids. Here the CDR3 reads CSVTGGADQFF. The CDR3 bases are TGCAGCGTTACAGGGGGCGCGGACCAATTTTTT.

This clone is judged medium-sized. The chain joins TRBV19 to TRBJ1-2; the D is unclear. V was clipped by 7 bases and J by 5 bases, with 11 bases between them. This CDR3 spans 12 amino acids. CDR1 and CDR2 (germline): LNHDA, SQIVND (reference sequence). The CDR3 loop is CASKADIYGYTF. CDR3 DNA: TGTGCCAGTAAAGCGGATATATATGGCTACACCTTC.